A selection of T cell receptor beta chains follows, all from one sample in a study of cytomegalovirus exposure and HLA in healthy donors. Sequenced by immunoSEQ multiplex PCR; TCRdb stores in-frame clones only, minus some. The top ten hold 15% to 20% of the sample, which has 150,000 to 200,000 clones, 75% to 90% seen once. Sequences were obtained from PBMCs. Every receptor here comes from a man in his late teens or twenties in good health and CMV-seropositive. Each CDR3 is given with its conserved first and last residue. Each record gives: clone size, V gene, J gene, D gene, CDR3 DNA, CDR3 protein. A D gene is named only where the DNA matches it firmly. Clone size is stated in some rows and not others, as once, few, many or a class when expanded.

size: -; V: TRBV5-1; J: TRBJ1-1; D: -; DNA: TGCGCCAGCAGGGAGTTGAACACTGAAGCTTTCTTT; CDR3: CASRELNTEAFF
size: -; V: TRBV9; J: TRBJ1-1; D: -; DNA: TGTGCCAGCAGCGTTCACAACCAGGTAGTTCCAGGGGCTAACACTGAAGCTTTCTTT; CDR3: CASSVHNQVVPGANTEAFF
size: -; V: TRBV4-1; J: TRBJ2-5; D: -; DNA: TGCGCCAGCAGCCACCACCTGCCTGGGGGCTTCCAAGAGACCCAGTACTTC; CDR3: CASSHHLPGGFQETQYF
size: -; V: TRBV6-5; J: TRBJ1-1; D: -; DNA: TGTGCCAGCGGATCAGGGGTGAACACTGAAGCTTTCTTT; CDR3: CASGSGVNTEAFF
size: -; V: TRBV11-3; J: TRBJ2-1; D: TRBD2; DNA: TGTGCCAGCAGCACCCGAGAGCGGGGGTCCTACAATGAGCAGTTCTTC; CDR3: CASSTRERGSYNEQFF
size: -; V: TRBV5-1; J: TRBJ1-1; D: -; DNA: TGCGCCAGCAGCCCCACAGGGAACACTGAAGCTTTCTTT; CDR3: CASSPTGNTEAFF
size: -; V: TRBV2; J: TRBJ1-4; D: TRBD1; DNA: TGTGCCAGCACCGGGACAGGGGAGGAGAAACTGTTTTTT; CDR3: CASTGTGEEKLFF
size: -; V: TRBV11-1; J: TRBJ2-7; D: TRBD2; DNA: TGTGCCAGCAGCCCCGGGACTAGCGGCTCCTACGAGCAGTACTTC; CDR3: CASSPGTSGSYEQYF
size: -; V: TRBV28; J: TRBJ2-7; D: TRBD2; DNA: TGTGCCAGCACCGAACTAGCGGGAGGAAAGCAGTACTTC; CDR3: CASTELAGGKQYF
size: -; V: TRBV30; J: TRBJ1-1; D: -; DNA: TGTGCCTGGAGTGTAGGGGGGAACACTGAAGCTTTCTTT; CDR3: CAWSVGGNTEAFF
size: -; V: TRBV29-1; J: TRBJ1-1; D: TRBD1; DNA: TGCAGCGTAGGGGACAGGGTGGCCGAAGCTTTCTTT; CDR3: CSVGDRVAEAFF
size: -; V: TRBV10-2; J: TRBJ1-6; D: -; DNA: TGCGCCAGCAGTGAGTCGGGCTCCTCGACCCCTAATTCACCCCTCCACTTT; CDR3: CASSESGSSTPNSPLHF
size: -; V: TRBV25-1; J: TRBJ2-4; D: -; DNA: TGTGCCAGCAGTGAAAGAGGGCAGGGGGGAGCCAAAAACATTCAGTACTTC; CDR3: CASSERGQGGAKNIQYF
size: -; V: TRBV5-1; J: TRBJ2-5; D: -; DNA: TGCGCCAGCAGCTTGTCTAGCGTTGAGGGAGAGACCCAGTACTTC; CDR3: CASSLSSVEGETQYF
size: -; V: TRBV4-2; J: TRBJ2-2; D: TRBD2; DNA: TGTGCCAGCAGCCAGCAAGGGACCGGGACTAATAACGGGGAGCTGTTTTTT; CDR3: CASSQQGTGTNNGELFF
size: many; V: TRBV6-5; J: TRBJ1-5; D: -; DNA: TGTGCCAGCAGTCCTACCCAACAGGGGCCCCAGCATTTT; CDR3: CASSPTQQGPQHF
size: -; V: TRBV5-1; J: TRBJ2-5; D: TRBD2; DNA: TGCGCCAGCAGCTCCACACCCCTAGCGGGAGGTGGAAGGGAAGAGACCCAGTACTTC; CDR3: CASSSTPLAGGGREETQYF
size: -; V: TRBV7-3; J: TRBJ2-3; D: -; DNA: TGTGCCAGCAGTCCTGACTACCTCACAGATACGCAGTATTTT; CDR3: CASSPDYLTDTQYF
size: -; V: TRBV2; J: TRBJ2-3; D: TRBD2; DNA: TGTGCCAGCAGTGCCCTGGGACTAGCGCAAACTAGCACAGATACGCAGTATTTT; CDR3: CASSALGLAQTSTDTQYF
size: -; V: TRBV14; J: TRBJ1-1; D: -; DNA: TGTGCCAGCAGCCAAGCCTACAGGGACACGACTGAAGCTTTCTTT; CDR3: CASSQAYRDTTEAFF
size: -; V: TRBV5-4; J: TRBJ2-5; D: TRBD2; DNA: TGTGCCAGCAGCTTCGGGGCGGGAGGTTTGGAGACCCAGTACTTC; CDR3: CASSFGAGGLETQYF
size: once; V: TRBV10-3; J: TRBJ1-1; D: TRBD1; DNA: TGTGCCATCAGTGCAGGGGGCGGGAACACTGAAGCTTTCTTT; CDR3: CAISAGGGNTEAFF
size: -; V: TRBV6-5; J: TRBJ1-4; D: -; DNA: TGTGCCAGCAGTTACGGGCAGTCAAAAAAACTGTTTTTT; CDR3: CASSYGQSKKLFF
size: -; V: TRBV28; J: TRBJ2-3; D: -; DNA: TGTGCCAGCAAGGGCGGGAGCACAGATACGCAGTATTTT; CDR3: CASKGGSTDTQYF
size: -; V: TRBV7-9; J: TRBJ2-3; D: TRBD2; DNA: TGTGCCAGCAGTTCGACCGGACTAGTTCTTCGTAGAGATACGCAGTATTTT; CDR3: CASSSTGLVLRRDTQYF
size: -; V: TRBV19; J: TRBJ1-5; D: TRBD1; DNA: TGTGCCAGTAGCCCTCGGGACAGTAATCAGCCCCAGCATTTT; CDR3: CASSPRDSNQPQHF
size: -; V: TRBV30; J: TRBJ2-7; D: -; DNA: TGTGCCTGGAGTGCCGGGACTGACAGCTCCTACGAGCAGTACTTC; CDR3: CAWSAGTDSSYEQYF
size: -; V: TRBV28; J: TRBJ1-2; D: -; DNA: TGTGCCAGCAGTTTATGGTCAGGGGTATCTAACTATGGCTACACCTTC; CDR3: CASSLWSGVSNYGYTF
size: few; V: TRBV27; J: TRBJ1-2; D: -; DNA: TGTGCCAGCAAACTACCAGACGCTAGTGGCTACACCTTC; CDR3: CASKLPDASGYTF
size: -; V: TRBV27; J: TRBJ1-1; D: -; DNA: TGTGCCAGCAGTTTGGGGAGGGGCACTGAAGCTTTCTTT; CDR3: CASSLGRGTEAFF
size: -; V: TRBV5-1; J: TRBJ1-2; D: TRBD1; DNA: TGCGCCAGCAGCTTAGACAGGGGTTCTAACTATGGCTACACCTTC; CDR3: CASSLDRGSNYGYTF
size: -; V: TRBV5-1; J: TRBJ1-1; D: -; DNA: TGCGCCAGCAAGTCGGGAGGGGTAACGAACACTGAAGCTTTCTTT; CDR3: CASKSGGVTNTEAFF
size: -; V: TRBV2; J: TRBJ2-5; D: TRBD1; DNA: TGTGCCAGCAGTAAGGGACAGGTAGAGACCCAGTACTTC; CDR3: CASSKGQVETQYF
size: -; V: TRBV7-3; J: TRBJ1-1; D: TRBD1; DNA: TGTGCCAGCAGCCCGGACAGGACCTACACTGAAGCTTTCTTT; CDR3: CASSPDRTYTEAFF
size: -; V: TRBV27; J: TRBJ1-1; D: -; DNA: TGTGCCAGCAGTTTATCGGCCGGGGTGAACACTGAAGCTTTCTTT; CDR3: CASSLSAGVNTEAFF
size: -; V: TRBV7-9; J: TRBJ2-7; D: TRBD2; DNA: TGTGCCAGCAGTCTGACTAGCGGGGACTACGAGCAGTACTTC; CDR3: CASSLTSGDYEQYF
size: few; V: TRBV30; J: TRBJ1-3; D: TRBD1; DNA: TGTGCCTGGAGAGGACAGGGACAAAACACCATATATTTT; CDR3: CAWRGQGQNTIYF
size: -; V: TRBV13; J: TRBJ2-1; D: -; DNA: TGTGCCAGCAGCTTTGAGCTGGTGGACAATGAGCAGTTCTTC; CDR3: CASSFELVDNEQFF
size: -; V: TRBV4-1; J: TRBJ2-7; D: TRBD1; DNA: TGCGCCAGCAGCCAAGACAGGGGGAAATCCTACGAGCAGTACTTC; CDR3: CASSQDRGKSYEQYF
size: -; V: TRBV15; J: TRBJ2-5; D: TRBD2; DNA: TGTGCCACCAGCAGAGTTATAGCGGGGGAGACCCAGTACTTC; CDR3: CATSRVIAGETQYF
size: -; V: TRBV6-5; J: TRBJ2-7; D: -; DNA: TGTGCCAGCAGTCGGGACATAACCTACGAGCAGTACTTC; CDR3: CASSRDITYEQYF
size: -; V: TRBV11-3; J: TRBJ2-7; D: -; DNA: TGTGCCAGCAGCCGTTCGGACAACTCCTACGAGCAGTACTTC; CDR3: CASSRSDNSYEQYF
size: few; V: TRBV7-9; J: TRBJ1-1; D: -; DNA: TGTGCCAGCAGTAAGGGGCTGAACACTGAAGCTTTCTTT; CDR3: CASSKGLNTEAFF